This T cell receptor beta chain came from a study of T cell responses to AZD1222 COVID-19 vaccine. Study-wide results and limits: Among the donors, most were white British and more were female, and clonal diversity was possibly underestimated.

Researchers grouped second doses given at about 4 or about 12 weeks into one pool. As concerns this clone: Its cognate antigen is unknown.

Germline CDR1 reads SGHDT; CDR2 reads YYEEEE. Trimming pared 7 bases from V and 5 bases from J, leaving 10 bases between. The CDR3 is 12 residues long. Some clones are missing from TCRdb's copy, which holds only in-frame ones; the method was immunoSEQ multiplex PCR. Here the sample spans roughly 80,000 clones, 75% to 95% being singletons. V is TRBV5-6 and J is TRBJ2-4; tentative D call: TRBD1 (6 bases). Here the sequenced sample was peripheral blood, taken 28 days after the second AZD1222 dose. The origin of this receptor is an adult who received the AZD1222 COVID-19 vaccine. The CDR3 nucleotides are TGTGCCAGCCAGGGACAAGAAAACATTCAGTACTTC. The encoded protein is CASQGQENIQYF. The whole variable domain, filled in from reference TRBV5-6 and TRBJ2-4, reads DAGVTQSPTHLIKTRGQQVTLRCSPKSGHDTVSWYQQALGQGPQFIFQYYEEEERQRGNFPDRFSGHQFPNYSSELNVNALLLGDSALYLCASQGQENIQYFGAGTRLSVL.